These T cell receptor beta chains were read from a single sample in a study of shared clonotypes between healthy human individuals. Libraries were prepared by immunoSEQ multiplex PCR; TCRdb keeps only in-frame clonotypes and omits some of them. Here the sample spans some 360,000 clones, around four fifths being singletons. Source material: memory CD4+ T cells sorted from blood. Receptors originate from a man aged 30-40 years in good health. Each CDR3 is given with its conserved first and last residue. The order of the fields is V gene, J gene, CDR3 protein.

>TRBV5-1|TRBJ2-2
CASSLRTSGNDGELFF
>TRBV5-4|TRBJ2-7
CASSFRAGAGAYEQYF
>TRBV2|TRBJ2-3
CASRLTVGGTDTQYF
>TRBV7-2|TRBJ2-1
CASSLVSYNYNEQFF
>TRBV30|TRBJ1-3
CAWRGSLSGNTIYF
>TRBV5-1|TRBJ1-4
CASSLEATEKLFF
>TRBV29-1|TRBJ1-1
CSVAPERHGGAEAFF
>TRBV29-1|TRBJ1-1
CSVDRGQIRNTEAFF
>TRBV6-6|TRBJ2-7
CASSYTDSYEQYF
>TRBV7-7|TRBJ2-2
CASRQLYSTGELFF
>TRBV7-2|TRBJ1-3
CASSLGGPLSGNTIYF
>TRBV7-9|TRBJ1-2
CASLPTGITGYTF
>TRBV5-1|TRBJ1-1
CASSLATANTEAFF
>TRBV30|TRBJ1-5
CAWGEGTAPHQPQHF
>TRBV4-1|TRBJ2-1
CASSQDEGRVYNEQFF
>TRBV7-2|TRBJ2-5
CASSFLAGGPRSFQETQYF
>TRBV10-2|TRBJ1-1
CASSESSISAFF
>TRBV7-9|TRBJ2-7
CASSLGLAINEQYF
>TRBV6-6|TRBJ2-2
CASRGDGNTGELFF
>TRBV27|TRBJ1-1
CASSLGGTTEAFF
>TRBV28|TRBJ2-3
CASNPKRQGRADTQYF
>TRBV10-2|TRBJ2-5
CASSEVKETQYF
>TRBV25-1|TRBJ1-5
CASSESDNSNQPQHF
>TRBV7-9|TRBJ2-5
CASSSGSSHHF
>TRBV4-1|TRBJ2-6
CASSQKSSSGANVLTF
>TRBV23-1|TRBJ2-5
CASSQLRVDRQGARGETQYF
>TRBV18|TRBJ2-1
CASSQTGTEYNEQFF
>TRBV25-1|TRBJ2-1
CASSSSGRPNEQFF
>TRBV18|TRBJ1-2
CASSPTDQDGYTF
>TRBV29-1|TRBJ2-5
CSAETGGETQYF
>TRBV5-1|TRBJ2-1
CASSSQIKYNEQFF
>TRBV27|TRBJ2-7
CASSVPGQLFYEQYF
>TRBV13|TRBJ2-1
CASSPPYSASNNEQFF
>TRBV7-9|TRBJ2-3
CASSDLFGGFGTDTQYF
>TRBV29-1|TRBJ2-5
CSVDQGQGETQYF
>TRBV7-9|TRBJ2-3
CASSLTGLAGAPFSSTQYF
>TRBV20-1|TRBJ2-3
CSARYPDTQYF
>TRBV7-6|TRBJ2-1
CASSTGQGLYNEQFF
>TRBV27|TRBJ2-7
CASSSTSGRASGSYEQYF